The rows below give T cell receptor beta chains drawn from one sample of a study of shared clonotypes between healthy human individuals. Sequencing used immunoSEQ multiplex PCR; TCRdb keeps in-frame clones, though not all of them. This sample has 1.4 million or so clones; approximately 98.5% occur once, and the top ten carry 0.3% to 0.45%. Sequencing used naive CD4+ T cells sorted from blood. These receptors all stem from a man aged 25-45 years in good health. Both conserved end residues are part of each CDR3. A D gene is named only where the DNA matches it firmly. Not every row has a clone size; where given, it reads once, few, many or a size class.

cdr3_nt,cdr3_aa,d_call,j_call,clone_size,v_call
TGTGCCAGCAGCTTAGACAGGGGGCGTCCTAGCGGTTACAATGAGCAGTTCTTC,CASSLDRGRPSGYNEQFF,TRBD1,TRBJ2-1,-,TRBV7-2
TGCAGCGTTGCAGGGACATCCGGCACAGATACGCAGTATTTT,CSVAGTSGTDTQYF,-,TRBJ2-3,-,TRBV29-1
TGTGCCAGCCAGGGGCGGACTAGCGAGTACAATGAGCAGTTCTTC,CASQGRTSEYNEQFF,TRBD2,TRBJ2-1,once,TRBV28
TGTGCCAGCTCACCAACACGGAATCAGCCCCAGCATTTT,CASSPTRNQPQHF,-,TRBJ1-5,-,TRBV18
TGTGCCAGCAGCCCGGGACAGCTTTACGAGCAGTACTTC,CASSPGQLYEQYF,TRBD1,TRBJ2-7,-,TRBV5-4
TGCACCAGCAGCCAGATGGGGACTAGCGGGAGAGTAAAGGCCGGGGAGCTGTTTTTT,CTSSQMGTSGRVKAGELFF,-,TRBJ2-2,-,TRBV1
TGTGCCTGGAGTGAAACAGGACCGAATCAGCCCCAGCATTTT,CAWSETGPNQPQHF,-,TRBJ1-5,-,TRBV30
TGTGCCAGTAGTATTAGGGGTAGTAGAATAGAGACCCAGTACTTC,CASSIRGSRIETQYF,-,TRBJ2-5,-,TRBV19
TGTGCCAGCACCCCCCTGACGGGAGTATCAAGCTCCTACAATGAGCAGTTCTTC,CASTPLTGVSSSYNEQFF,-,TRBJ2-1,-,TRBV7-8
TGCGCCAGCAGCTGGGACAGCCTAAGAGAAAAACTGTTTTTT,CASSWDSLREKLFF,TRBD1,TRBJ1-4,-,TRBV5-1
TGTGCCAGTAGTATATCAGGGGTGGACGAGCAGTACTTC,CASSISGVDEQYF,-,TRBJ2-7,-,TRBV19
TGTGCCAGCAGAATGGACCATGGTGGGACCCAGTACTTC,CASRMDHGGTQYF,-,TRBJ2-5,-,TRBV2
TGTGCCAGCAGCATGGAGGATATCCGGGACGACAATGAAAAACTGTTTTTT,CASSMEDIRDDNEKLFF,-,TRBJ1-4,-,TRBV9
TGTGCCAGCAGAATAGTTGCGGCCGGGCACTACGAGCAGTACTTC,CASRIVAAGHYEQYF,-,TRBJ2-7,-,TRBV28
TGTGCCAGCAGCCCTAGACTAGCGGAAAACACCGGGGAGCTGTTTTTT,CASSPRLAENTGELFF,TRBD2,TRBJ2-2,-,TRBV7-2
TGTGCCAGCAGACAAGCAGGGGGGCAGTTCTTC,CASRQAGGQFF,TRBD1,TRBJ2-1,-,TRBV7-2
TGTGCCAGCAGCTTAGCGCAGGCAGGCAAGTACTTC,CASSLAQAGKYF,-,TRBJ2-7,-,TRBV7-9
TGCGCCAGCAGCTTACTAGCGGGGAGCACAGATACGCAGTATTTT,CASSLLAGSTDTQYF,TRBD2,TRBJ2-3,-,TRBV5-1
TGTGCCAGCAGTCAATTAGCGGGAGCAGCCTACGAGCAGTACTTC,CASSQLAGAAYEQYF,TRBD2,TRBJ2-7,-,TRBV6-1
TGTGCCAGCTCACCCGACTTTTACACCGGGGAGCTGTTTTTT,CASSPDFYTGELFF,-,TRBJ2-2,-,TRBV18
TGTGCCAGCAGCGCCGATCACAGGGTTCTGGCTGGCTACACCTTC,CASSADHRVLAGYTF,-,TRBJ1-2,-,TRBV9
TGTGCCAGCGGTACTAGCGGGAGAGGGGGAGAGACCCAGTACTTC,CASGTSGRGGETQYF,TRBD2,TRBJ2-5,-,TRBV7-2
TGTGCCAGCCAACCCGGGACAGGAACTTACGAGCAGTACTTC,CASQPGTGTYEQYF,TRBD1,TRBJ2-7,-,TRBV5-8
TGTGCCAGCAGCGCTACCGGGACTAGCGTCAAAGGGGGAGAGACCCAGTACTTC,CASSATGTSVKGGETQYF,TRBD2,TRBJ2-5,-,TRBV5-5
TGTGCCAGCAGCATTGCTAGTTACAATGAGCAGTTCTTC,CASSIASYNEQFF,-,TRBJ2-1,-,TRBV6-1
TGCGCCAGCAGGGTCGGAGGCGGCCCTAGCACAGATACGCAGTATTTT,CASRVGGGPSTDTQYF,-,TRBJ2-3,-,TRBV10-2
TGCAGCGTTGGGCCTAGCGGGAGGGAGAAGCACAATGAGCAGTTCTTC,CSVGPSGREKHNEQFF,TRBD2,TRBJ2-1,-,TRBV29-1
TGTGCCAGTAGTGGGCCGACGTACGACCAGTACTTC,CASSGPTYDQYF,-,TRBJ2-5,-,TRBV19
TGTGCCAGCAGTCCAGGACTAGCTGACATAAGCTCCTACGAGCAGTACTTC,CASSPGLADISSYEQYF,TRBD2,TRBJ2-7,-,TRBV27
TGTGCCAGCTCACCACTTTCCCGGACAGGAGGCACAGATACGCAGTATTTT,CASSPLSRTGGTDTQYF,TRBD1,TRBJ2-3,-,TRBV18
TGTGCCAGCAGCTTAGCTTGGGACAGGAGCTACGAGCAGTACTTC,CASSLAWDRSYEQYF,TRBD1,TRBJ2-7,-,TRBV13
TGTGCCAGCAGGGGGGGATCAGGGAAGGGTAATGAGCAGTTCTTC,CASRGGSGKGNEQFF,-,TRBJ2-1,-,TRBV28
TGTGCCAGCTCACCACCGGGGCAGGCCCAAGAGACCCAGTACTTC,CASSPPGQAQETQYF,-,TRBJ2-5,-,TRBV18
TGTGCCAGCAGCCTGGGACTAGCGGGCCAAGAGACCCAGTACTTC,CASSLGLAGQETQYF,TRBD2,TRBJ2-5,-,TRBV25-1
TGTGCCAGCAGGAGAACCGGATGGGGGACGGCAAGCTACGAGCAGTACTTC,CASRRTGWGTASYEQYF,-,TRBJ2-7,once,TRBV11-3
TGTGCCAGCAGCTTAGTATCCCTGGTTGACGAGCAGTACTTC,CASSLVSLVDEQYF,-,TRBJ2-7,-,TRBV7-8
TGTGCCAGCAGGCCAGGGCTTGTGGAAAAACTGTTTTTT,CASRPGLVEKLFF,-,TRBJ1-4,-,TRBV28